This T cell receptor beta chain was observed in a study of CD8+ T cells in alopecia areata. General study points: Expanded CD8+ clones among the top 100, and scalp clonality, were significantly decreased by tofacitinib.

Noted treatment: oral pan-JAK inhibitor, 5-10 mg twice daily. This clone was found a few times. Its antigen remains unidentified. The germline gives CDR1 SEHNR, CDR2 FQNEAQ (reference sequence). CDR3 length: 18 amino acids. The trim removed 3 bases at V and 2 bases at J, leaving 14 bases unmatched. RNA extraction was followed by reverse transcription into cDNA, which acted as the sequencing template. Profiling relied on immunoSEQ multiplex PCR, and the TCRdb table lists in-frame clones only, not all of them. This sample has about 190,000 clones, with about three fifths found just once. The J gene is TRBJ2-3, the V gene TRBV7-9, with 7 bases matching TRBD2. This sample comprised CD4+ T cells sorted from blood, obtained at week 4, from a patient treated with tofacitinib. The TCR was taken from a human donor with alopecia areata. CDR3 loop: CASSFPRGTGSATDTQYF. CDR3 DNA sequence: TGTGCCAGCAGCTTTCCGCGGGGGACCGGAAGTGCCACAGATACGCAGTATTTT.